This T cell receptor (beta chain) was identified during a study of cytomegalovirus exposure and HLA in healthy donors (dated by TCRdb to 2016 to 2017). As for the study more broadly: A later analysis indicated that the 110 or so validation repertoires were generated on the platform also employed for the 650 to 850 repertoires of the first cohort. The study aimed to test whether signatures of past pathogen exposure could be identified by cataloging public T cell receptors. In addition to the first cohort of about 650 subjects, a separate validation cohort of 130 or so different subjects was used. The study combined high-throughput TCR immunosequencing, statistical association of individual TCRs with disease status, and machine learning to predict cytomegalovirus infection status. The full study reports these points: The validation cohort had no HLA typing available for a later analysis, so co-occurrence within that cohort was assessed over all 120 or so repertoires. A few of the identified cytomegalovirus-associated TCR beta chains were confirmed in vitro to be specific for cytomegalovirus antigens. Most TCR sequences were observed very rarely across donors, whereas some public TCRs were present in many individuals. A total of some 180 TCR beta chains were listed by the study as associated with cytomegalovirus. A later analysis found that TCRs clustered in the first cohort also tended to co-occur in the 95 to 150 validation repertoires, with 94% of cluster scores above 0. Cytomegalovirus status was reported to be diagnosed by the classifier with high specificity and sensitivity in both the original and validation cohorts. It was suggested by the authors that the approach could potentially be generalized to other disease states and immunological phenotypes.

The library was generated by the immunoSEQ multiplex PCR assay. As for the original processing: A statistical classification framework was built to diagnose cytomegalovirus status from the catalog of TCR beta chain sequences. Held by TCRdb, this immuneACCESS table contains in-frame sequences only and omits some clones. Under half of the omission traces to an unresolved V gene where checked; the cause of the rest is unknown. For V, J and clone size, that table is used; D and trimming come from the DNA. Counted in this sample were about 160,000 clones; 75% to 90% of them appeared once. In total, the top ten clones hold 2% to 2.5% of the sample. Including cysteine and phenylalanine, the CDR3 has 13 amino acids. Left in the record is the CDR3 DNA by itself, 39 bases read in frame from the first base. The germline V gene provides CDR1 LGHNA and CDR2 YSLEER. Relative to germline, V is 3 bases shorter and J is 9 bases shorter, with 12 bases between their ends.

This clone was seen more than once but under ten times. Its antigen is not yet known. No per-base quality is available; no much larger clone lies one base away. The donors were included in the validation cohort of roughly 120 subjects, a group kept apart from the approximately 700-subject first cohort. The receptor was derived from a woman aged 18-35 years in good health and CMV-seronegative. Material: PBMCs. This chain is built from TRBV4-3 and TRBJ1-5; matching of 5 bases hints at TRBD1 as the D gene. The nucleotide sequence is given as TGCGCCAGCAGCCACAGGGAGGAGGCGCCCCAGCATTTT. The translation is CASSHREEAPQHF.